The clone carrying this TCR beta chain has just one count. Trimming left V 1 base short and J 3 bases short, with 21 bases between. This CDR3 has 18 amino acids. CDR1 and CDR2 from the germline V gene are SGHAT and FQNNGV. Profiling relied on immunoSEQ multiplex PCR, and the TCRdb table lists in-frame clones only, not all of them. The sample carries roughly 240,000 clones, just under 90% recorded once. The data originate from a study of blood T cell repertoires in COVID-19. Study background: Spain, Italy and the United States supplied samples that represented acute and convalescent COVID-19.

The J gene is TRBJ1-1, the V gene TRBV11-2, with D possibly matching TRBD1 (5 bases). The sequence was collected from a man between 45 and 60 years old who had been exposed to COVID-19. Specimen: PBMCs or T cells enriched from blood (not recorded which). This chain's CDR3 is CASSLAAPRKQADTEAFF. The CDR3 DNA reads TGTGCCAGCAGCTTAGCTGCCCCCAGGAAACAGGCGGACACTGAAGCTTTCTTT.